These T cell receptor beta chains were read from a single sample in a study of CD8 T cells in Susac syndrome. Each CDR3 protein is one row after TCRdb ran MiXCR on the immunoSEQ multiplex PCR reads. The table has 190,000 or so distinct CDR3 sequences, 95% seen once. Material for sequencing was CD4+ T cells from PBMCs. These receptors were obtained from a human donor with multiple sclerosis. The CDR3 runs from the conserved cysteine through the conserved F or W. The D gene is left open where the match is weak. A row's size may be missing; if present it is once, few, many or a size class.

j_gene: TRBJ2-1
abundance: -
d_gene: TRBD1
v_gene: TRBV18
CDR3nt: TGTGCCAGCTCACCACCGCTCGGGACAGCCTCCAATGAGCAGTTCTTC
CDR3aa: CASSPPLGTASNEQFF

j_gene: TRBJ2-1
abundance: -
d_gene: -
v_gene: TRBV9
CDR3nt: TGTGCCAGCAGCCCTACGGGACTGGGAAACAATGAGCAGTTCTTC
CDR3aa: CASSPTGLGNNEQFF

j_gene: TRBJ2-7
abundance: -
d_gene: -
v_gene: TRBV24-1
CDR3nt: TGTGCCACCAAGGGGTTTCAACGTCCCTACGAGCAGTACTTC
CDR3aa: CATKGFQRPYEQYF

j_gene: TRBJ2-3
abundance: -
d_gene: -
v_gene: TRBV5-1
CDR3nt: TGCGCCAGCAGCTACCAGAGCGACCCGGCAGATACGCAGTATTTT
CDR3aa: CASSYQSDPADTQYF

j_gene: TRBJ2-7
abundance: -
d_gene: -
v_gene: TRBV15
CDR3nt: TGTGCCACCAGCAGCCTCAGGAGGAGAGACGAGCAGTACTTC
CDR3aa: CATSSLRRRDEQYF

j_gene: TRBJ2-1
abundance: -
d_gene: TRBD1
v_gene: TRBV9
CDR3nt: TGTGCCAGCACCCTAGCGGGGACAGGGGGTAGGTATGAGCAGTTCTTC
CDR3aa: CASTLAGTGGRYEQFF

j_gene: TRBJ2-2
abundance: -
d_gene: -
v_gene: TRBV20-1
CDR3nt: TGCAGTGCTAGGATCGGGGGTGGTCCCGGGGAGCTGTTTTTT
CDR3aa: CSARIGGGPGELFF

j_gene: TRBJ1-4
abundance: few
d_gene: TRBD1
v_gene: TRBV28
CDR3nt: TGTGCCAGCAGTTTGGACAGGGGGCGTGAAAAACTGTTTTTT
CDR3aa: CASSLDRGREKLFF

j_gene: TRBJ2-2
abundance: -
d_gene: -
v_gene: TRBV19
CDR3nt: TGTGCCAGTAGTATAGAGGGCCCGTACACCGGGGAGCTGTTTTTT
CDR3aa: CASSIEGPYTGELFF

j_gene: TRBJ2-5
abundance: -
d_gene: -
v_gene: TRBV28
CDR3nt: TGTGCCAGCAGTTTCCCAGGGACATACCAAGAGACCCAGTACTTC
CDR3aa: CASSFPGTYQETQYF

j_gene: TRBJ2-1
abundance: -
d_gene: TRBD2
v_gene: TRBV30
CDR3nt: TGTGCCTGGAGTGTCCTAGCGGGGGGGCCCGGTGAGCAGTTCTTC
CDR3aa: CAWSVLAGGPGEQFF

j_gene: TRBJ2-5
abundance: -
d_gene: -
v_gene: TRBV14
CDR3nt: TGTGCCAGCAGCCAAGTGACACAGACCCAGTACTTC
CDR3aa: CASSQVTQTQYF

j_gene: TRBJ2-1
abundance: -
d_gene: TRBD1
v_gene: TRBV24-1
CDR3nt: TGTGCCACCAGCTCCGGGACAGGGGACTACAATGAGCAGTTCTTC
CDR3aa: CATSSGTGDYNEQFF

j_gene: TRBJ2-5
abundance: -
d_gene: TRBD2
v_gene: TRBV11-2
CDR3nt: TGTGCCAGCAGCCCGGGACTAGCGGGTACACAAGAGACCCAGTACTTC
CDR3aa: CASSPGLAGTQETQYF

j_gene: TRBJ2-3
abundance: -
d_gene: TRBD2
v_gene: TRBV29-1
CDR3nt: TGCAGCGTTGACGGGACTAGCGGGGGGGCCAGAGATACGCAGTATTTT
CDR3aa: CSVDGTSGGARDTQYF

j_gene: TRBJ2-5
abundance: -
d_gene: -
v_gene: TRBV29-1
CDR3nt: TGCAGCGTTGGGACTGCCCAGTACTTC
CDR3aa: CSVGTAQYF

j_gene: TRBJ1-1
abundance: -
d_gene: -
v_gene: TRBV25-1
CDR3nt: TGTGCCAGCAGTGAATCCTACAGGGAGAACTCTGAAGCTTTCTTT
CDR3aa: CASSESYRENSEAFF

j_gene: TRBJ2-1
abundance: -
d_gene: TRBD2
v_gene: TRBV7-9
CDR3nt: TGTGCCAGCAGCATGACTAGCGAACAGTTCTTC
CDR3aa: CASSMTSEQFF

j_gene: TRBJ2-5
abundance: -
d_gene: -
v_gene: TRBV29-1
CDR3nt: TGCAGCGTTTCCACCTCAATCGAGACCCAGTACTTC
CDR3aa: CSVSTSIETQYF

j_gene: TRBJ1-4
abundance: -
d_gene: -
v_gene: TRBV27
CDR3nt: TGTGCCAGCAGTCTTAAGAGACTGTCAACTAATGAAAAACTGTTTTTT
CDR3aa: CASSLKRLSTNEKLFF

j_gene: TRBJ1-2
abundance: -
d_gene: -
v_gene: TRBV19
CDR3nt: TGTGCCAGTAGTGTCACAAGTCAAGCTAACTATGGCTACACCTTC
CDR3aa: CASSVTSQANYGYTF

j_gene: TRBJ2-3
abundance: -
d_gene: TRBD2
v_gene: TRBV20-1
CDR3nt: TGCAGTGCTAGACTACCACTGGCGGGGGGGAGTGATACGCAGTATTTT
CDR3aa: CSARLPLAGGSDTQYF

j_gene: TRBJ1-1
abundance: -
d_gene: TRBD1
v_gene: TRBV29-1
CDR3nt: TGCAGCGTTGGGCCGGGACAGGGGAAAACTGAAGCTTTCTTT
CDR3aa: CSVGPGQGKTEAFF

j_gene: TRBJ2-5
abundance: -
d_gene: -
v_gene: TRBV20-1
CDR3nt: TGCAGTGCTATGAGGGGGGAGGAGACCCAGTACTTC
CDR3aa: CSAMRGEETQYF

j_gene: TRBJ2-3
abundance: -
d_gene: -
v_gene: TRBV19
CDR3nt: TGTGCCAGTAGTTCGGCAGGGACCTCCACAGATACGCAGTATTTT
CDR3aa: CASSSAGTSTDTQYF

j_gene: TRBJ2-5
abundance: -
d_gene: TRBD2
v_gene: TRBV3-1
CDR3nt: TGTGCCAGCAGCCATCCCTTGTCCAGCGGGGGGGTAGAGACCCAGTACTTC
CDR3aa: CASSHPLSSGGVETQYF

j_gene: TRBJ2-1
abundance: -
d_gene: TRBD2
v_gene: TRBV30
CDR3nt: TGTGCCTGGAGTGTACTGGGCAGCGGGGGGTACAATGAGCAGTTCTTC
CDR3aa: CAWSVLGSGGYNEQFF

j_gene: TRBJ1-2
abundance: -
d_gene: TRBD1
v_gene: TRBV20-1
CDR3nt: TGCAGTGCTGTACAGGGGGCCCCCGAAGGCTACACCTTC
CDR3aa: CSAVQGAPEGYTF

j_gene: TRBJ1-6
abundance: -
d_gene: -
v_gene: TRBV3-1
CDR3nt: TGTGCCAGCAGCCAAGTGAGTGGGCCGGATTCACCCCTCCACTTT
CDR3aa: CASSQVSGPDSPLHF